The 32 T cell receptor beta chains below all came from one sample that was sequenced in a study of blood T cell repertoires in COVID-19 (dated by TCRdb to 2018 to 2020). The protocol used for the library was the immunoSEQ multiplex PCR assay. The clones in this table, taken by TCRdb from immuneACCESS, are in-frame only. Not every clone is retained; where verified, under half of the shortfall comes from an unresolved V gene, and the cause of the rest is unknown. Present in this sample are about 270,000 clones, approximately 82% of which were seen just once. The ten top clones hold roughly 3% of the sample. The sequenced sample was peripheral blood. These receptors were obtained from a woman aged 18-35 years with acute or convalescent COVID-19.

This clone showed up just a few times. V usage is TRBV5-1 and J usage is TRBJ2-5; weak D call: TRBD2 (6 bases). Per germline, CDR1 SGHRS and CDR2 YFSETQ. V lost 4 bases to trimming and J lost 5 bases, with 12 bases between them. The CDR3 length is 13 residues. The CDR3 region has the DNA TGCGCCAGCAGCGGCGGGGTGGGGGAGACCCAGTACTTC. Amino acids: CASSGGVGETQYF. Full variable domain (missing parts from reference TRBV5-1 and TRBJ2-5): KAGVTQTPRYLIKTRGQQVTLSCSPISGHRSVSWYQQTPGQGLQFLFEYFSETQRNKGNFPGRFSGRQFSNSRSEMNVSTLELGDSALYLCASSGGVGETQYFGPGTRLLVL.

CDR3 nucleotide sequence: TGTGCCAGCAGCGTAGTCAGGGGAGAAGCTTTCTTT. Translated, it gives CASSVVRGEAFF. The chain is built from TRBV9 and TRBJ1-1; D possibly corresponds to TRBD1 (6 bases). Trimming shortened V by 0 bases and J by 8 bases, and 8 bases separated the two germline ends. From germline, CDR1 is SGDLS and CDR2 YYNGEE. This CDR3 is 12 amino acids long.

The rearrangement joins TRBV14 to TRBJ1-2; 10 bases match TRBD1. Germline CDR1 and CDR2: SGHDN and FVKESK. With V trimmed by 8 bases and J by 4 bases, 4 bases remained unmatched. There are 13 residues in the CDR3. For the CDR3, the DNA is TGTGCCAGCGGGACAGGGGCCTTCTATGGCTACACCTTC. Amino acid sequence: CASGTGAFYGYTF.

This chain connects TRBV6-1 to TRBJ2-1; weak D call: TRBD1 (6 bases). V shed 2 bases and J shed 3 bases, with 11 bases lying between them. Germline loops: CDR1 MNHNS, CDR2 SASEGT. This CDR3 contains 15 residues. This CDR3 reads CASSESGVNYNEQFF. The CDR3 nucleotides are TGTGCCAGCAGTGAATCAGGGGTCAACTACAATGAGCAGTTCTTC.

This sequence joins TRBV18 and TRBJ2-7; the D gene is possibly TRBD1 (5 bases). Germline V gene lookup returns CDR1 KGHSH and CDR2 LQKENI. The CDR3 contains 14 residues. The ends were cut back, 2 bases at V and 3 bases at J, with 11 bases in the middle. The CDR3 protein is CASSPDQGNYEQYF. Here the CDR3 DNA reads TGTGCCAGCTCACCAGATCAGGGAAACTACGAGCAGTACTTC.

This chain joins TRBV6-6 and TRBJ1-2; 7 bases are shared with TRBD1. The CDR3 covers 12 residues. Trimming at V came to 6 bases and at J to 5 bases, leaving 3 bases not matched to a gene. CDR1 and CDR2 from the germline V gene are MNHNY and SVGAGI (reference sequence). In nucleotides, the CDR3 is TGTGCCAGCAGGGAGGGACAGTATGGCTACACCTTC. Encoded protein: CASREGQYGYTF.

The chain uses TRBV3-1 (or the pseudogene TRBV3-2) and TRBJ2-5; possible D gene TRBD2, 5 bases. Trimming stripped 0 bases from V and 0 bases from J, with 8 bases between. This CDR3 has 15 residues. Looked up from germline, CDR1 is LGHDT and CDR2 is YNNKEL (reference sequence). The CDR3, as DNA: TGTGCCAGCAGCCAAGATCCGGGGAACCAAGAGACCCAGTACTTC. This gives the protein CASSQDPGNQETQYF.

This chain uses TRBV10-2 with TRBJ2-7, with 9 bases aligning to TRBD2. V gave up 6 bases and J gave up 2 bases; unmatched junction bases: 2. The CDR3 length is 13 residues. Germline V gene data show CDR1 as WSHSY and CDR2 as SAAADI. Here the CDR3 reads CASRSSGTYEQYF. CDR3 in DNA: TGCGCCAGCAGGTCTAGCGGGACCTACGAGCAGTACTTC.

This chain connects TRBV5-1 to TRBJ2-7; TRBD2 aligns across 8 bases. This CDR3 has 15 residues. V shed 4 bases, J shed 2 bases, and the junction held 8 bases outside the gene matches. The germline V gene encodes CDR1 SGHRS and CDR2 YFSETQ. DNA for the CDR3: TGCGCCAGCAGCCCGGTGGGAGCGGGGGCCTACGAGCAGTACTTC. Amino acids: CASSPVGAGAYEQYF.

The genes are TRBV5-1 and TRBJ2-7; maybe TRBD2 (7 bases). Germline V gives CDR1 SGHRS, CDR2 YFSETQ. The CDR3 loop spans 17 amino acids. Trimming left V 4 bases short and J 2 bases short, with 22 bases between. The CDR3 DNA follows: TGCGCCAGCAGCCCTGACAGGCTCGGGAGGATCGCCTACGAGCAGTACTTC. It encodes CASSPDRLGRIAYEQYF.

The gene calls are TRBV6-2 or TRBV6-3 and TRBJ1-5; D gene ambiguous. The V and J ends lost 3 bases and 1 base respectively, with 7 bases between them. Germline V gene sequence: CDR1 MNHEY, CDR2 SVGEGT. There are 14 residues in the CDR3. CDR3 nucleotide sequence: TGTGCCAGCAGTTATCCGTCGAGCAATCAGCCCCAGCATTTT. Protein sequence: CASSYPSSNQPQHF.

The chain uses TRBV4-3 and TRBJ2-7; 11 bases match TRBD1. CDR1 is LGHNA, CDR2 YSLEER, per germline. The CDR3 spans 15 residues. J was trimmed by 5 bases and V by 5 bases; bases with no gene match: 8. The CDR3 spells CASSLPGQGVHEQYF. In nucleotides, the CDR3 is TGCGCCAGCAGCTTACCGGGACAGGGGGTCCACGAGCAGTACTTC.

In its sample, this clone was seen many times. This sequence joins TRBV5-1 and TRBJ2-5; D unclear. This CDR3 contains 15 residues. Deletions cut 4 bases from V and 5 bases from J, with 18 bases between. The germline V gene encodes CDR1 SGHRS and CDR2 YFSETQ. CDR3 bases: TGCGCCAGCAGCCCTTCCGGGTCTCCAGTTGAGACCCAGTACTTC. This gives the protein CASSPSGSPVETQYF.

The rearrangement links TRBV25-1 to TRBJ2-5; 7 nucleotides line up with TRBD2. CDR1 and CDR2 (germline): MGHDK, SYGVNS. J lost 1 base, V lost 1 base, and 6 bases had no gene match. CDR3 size: 16 residues. The CDR3 loop is CASSESLAGVQETQYF. The DNA for the CDR3 is TGTGCCAGCAGTGAATCGTTGGCGGGAGTCCAAGAGACCCAGTACTTC.

This clone was found a few times. This rearrangement joins TRBV5-1 to TRBJ2-7; 8 nucleotides agree with TRBD1. The ends lost 0 bases at V and 3 bases at J; junction bases unmatched: 8. CDR1 and CDR2 from the germline V gene are SGHRS and YFSETQ. The CDR3 loop spans 16 amino acids. CDR3 in amino acids: CASSLGVGTGVYEQYF. Written as DNA, the CDR3 is TGCGCCAGCAGCTTGGGGGTAGGGACAGGAGTCTACGAGCAGTACTTC. The whole variable domain, remainder taken from reference TRBV5-1 and TRBJ2-7, is KAGVTQTPRYLIKTRGQQVTLSCSPISGHRSVSWYQQTPGQGLQFLFEYFSETQRNKGNFPGRFSGRQFSNSRSEMNVSTLELGDSALYLCASSLGVGTGVYEQYFGPGTRLTVT.

The genes are TRBV27 and TRBJ2-1, with D possibly matching TRBD2 (5 bases). Between the trimmed V and J ends, which lost 6 bases and 4 bases, there was a span of 16 bases. CDR1 is MNHEY and CDR2 is SMNVEV in the germline V gene (reference sequence). The CDR3 length is 15 residues. Here the CDR3 reads CASRARGLGYNEQFF. As DNA, the CDR3 is TGTGCCAGCAGGGCACGGGGTCTAGGGTACAATGAGCAGTTCTTC.

This chain joins TRBV6-1 and TRBJ2-1; possibly TRBD1 for D (5 bases). V gave up 2 bases and J gave up 6 bases, with 8 bases separating them. Per germline, CDR1 MNHNS and CDR2 SASEGT. The CDR3 is 13 amino acids. For the CDR3, the DNA is TGTGCCAGCAGTGAATTAGGGGTCAATGAGCAGTTCTTC. It codes for CASSELGVNEQFF.

The gene calls are TRBV19 and TRBJ1-1; perhaps TRBD1 as D (5 bases). The V end was cut by 7 bases, the J end by 0 bases, with 15 bases between. This CDR3 region has 15 residues. Per germline, CDR1 LNHDA and CDR2 SQIVND (reference sequence). The CDR3 loop reads CASTLDSYMNTEAFF. DNA for the CDR3: TGTGCCAGTACCCTAGACAGCTACATGAACACTGAAGCTTTCTTT.

The chain has TRBV6-2 or TRBV6-3 and TRBJ2-3; 10 nucleotides agree with TRBD1. V gave up 6 bases and J gave up 6 bases; unmatched junction bases: 9. The germline V gene has CDR1 MNHEY and CDR2 SVGEGT. The CDR3 covers 15 residues. This chain's CDR3 is CASSRGDRGTDTQYF. As DNA, the CDR3 is TGTGCCAGCAGCAGGGGGGACAGGGGTACGGATACGCAGTATTTT.

This chain connects TRBV28 to TRBJ2-5, with D maybe TRBD2 (7 bases). Germline loops: CDR1 MDHEN, CDR2 SYDVKM. CDR3 length: 16 residues. Trimming removed 6 bases at V and 2 bases at J, with 19 bases between. CDR3 DNA: TGTGCCAGCAGGCCGCATGCGGGGGCGGGACAAGAGACCCAGTACTTC. Its protein product is CASRPHAGAGQETQYF.

This clone was seen a few times. The genes are TRBV14 and TRBJ2-7; 11 bases are shared with TRBD1. The length of the CDR3 is 15 residues. The germline CDR1 and CDR2 sequences are SGHDN and FVKESK. After removal of 6 bases from V and 3 bases from J, the junction contained 7 bases not matched to a gene. The CDR3 DNA sequence: TGTGCCAGCAGACGATCCGGGACAGGGGGCTACGAGCAGTACTTC. As protein: CASRRSGTGGYEQYF.

The chain employs TRBV14 and TRBJ2-1; D unclear. The CDR3 covers 17 residues. The germline V gene encodes CDR1 SGHDN and CDR2 FVKESK. V lost 4 bases and J lost 0, with 16 bases in between. The CDR3 coding sequence is TGTGCCAGCAGCCCTCTTATAGCCACCGACTCCTACAATGAGCAGTTCTTC. Its protein product is CASSPLIATDSYNEQFF.

The rearrangement links TRBV19 to TRBJ2-1, with TRBD2 matching 7 bases. Trimming at V came to 6 bases and at J to 4 bases, leaving 3 bases not matched to a gene. Germline CDR1 reads LNHDA; CDR2 reads SQIVND (reference sequence). The CDR3 is made up of 13 amino acids. The CDR3 sequence: CASRPSGYNEQFF. Here the CDR3 DNA reads TGTGCCAGTAGGCCTAGCGGTTACAATGAGCAGTTCTTC.

The count of this clone is one. The rearrangement uses TRBV27 and TRBJ2-1; the match to TRBD2 covers 12 bases. Looked up from germline, CDR1 is MNHEY and CDR2 is SMNVEV (reference sequence). Germline trimming cut 5 bases from V and 7 bases from J; bases unmatched to any gene: 6. CDR3 length equals 15 residues. CDR3 in amino acids: CASSQGLAGRNEQFF. CDR3 nucleotide sequence: TGTGCCAGCAGTCAAGGACTAGCGGGAAGGAATGAGCAGTTCTTC.

This clone has ten or more counts. CDR3 sequence: CASTAGSNYGYTF. The DNA for the CDR3 is TGTGCCAGCACCGCGGGCAGCAACTATGGCTACACCTTC. The V gene is TRBV2, the J gene TRBJ1-2, with D uncertain. The CDR3 has 13 residues. With 7 bases removed from V and 2 bases from J, the gap between germline ends came to 11 bases. Germline CDR1 reads SNHLY; CDR2 reads FYNNEI.

This chain joins TRBV7-9 and TRBJ2-1; maybe TRBD1 (5 bases). Germline V gene data show CDR1 as SEHNR and CDR2 as FQNEAQ (reference sequence). V was trimmed by 4 bases and J by 10 bases, leaving 14 bases between them. The CDR3 extends over 13 amino acids. CDR3 coding DNA: TGTGCCAGCAGCTCTAGTGGGCAGGGAGAGCAGTTCTTC. Amino acid sequence: CASSSSGQGEQFF. Complete variable domain (other parts from reference TRBV7-9 and TRBJ2-1): DTGVSQNPRHKITKRGQNVTFRCDPISEHNRLYWYRQTLGQGPEFLTYFQNEAQLEKSRLLSDRFSAERPKGSFSTLEIQRTEQGDSAMYLCASSSSGQGEQFFGPGTRLTVL.

V and J are TRBV20-1 and TRBJ1-1; D ambiguous. There are 11 residues in the CDR3. CDR1 and CDR2 (germline): DFQATT, SNEGSKA (reference sequence). Trimming removed 5 bases from V and 0 bases from J, with 4 bases in between. The CDR3 here is CSARMNTEAFF. The CDR3 nucleotides are TGCAGTGCTCGTATGAACACTGAAGCTTTCTTT.

This chain joins TRBV7-6 and TRBJ2-5; 10 nucleotides agree with TRBD1. The CDR3 length is 20 residues. V shed 3 bases, J shed 2 bases, and the junction held 18 bases outside the gene matches. Germline CDR1 SGHVS, CDR2 FNYEAQ. The CDR3 coding sequence is TGTGCCAGCAGCTTGCGACACAATTCCCGGGGACAGGGGTTTCAAGAGACCCAGTACTTC. As protein: CASSLRHNSRGQGFQETQYF. The full variable domain, rest sourced from reference TRBV7-6 and TRBJ2-5, is GAGVSQSPRYKVTKRGQDVALRCDPISGHVSLYWYRQALGQGPEFLTYFNYEAQQDKSGLPNDRFSAERPEGSISTLTIQRTEQRDSAMYRCASSLRHNSRGQGFQETQYFGPGTRLLVL.

This sequence joins TRBV5-1 and TRBJ2-7; no clear D. This CDR3 has 14 amino acids. Trimming shortened V by 0 bases and J by 2 bases, and 9 bases separated the two germline ends. The germline CDR1 and CDR2 sequences are SGHRS and YFSETQ. CDR3 bases: TGCGCCAGCAGCTTGGCCCTATCGCCCTACGAGCAGTACTTC. Protein sequence: CASSLALSPYEQYF.

The genes are TRBV19 and TRBJ1-2; D might be TRBD1 (6 bases). CDR1 and CDR2 (germline): LNHDA, SQIVND (reference sequence). Trimming left V 4 bases short and J 4 bases short, with 16 bases between. The CDR3 length is 15 residues. CDR3 loop: CASSNQGSIGYGYTF. The CDR3 DNA follows: TGTGCCAGTAGTAACCAGGGGTCCATAGGCTATGGCTACACCTTC. The full variable domain, its missing parts supplied by reference TRBV19 and TRBJ1-2, is DGGITQSPKYLFRKEGQNVTLSCEQNLNHDAMYWYRQDPGQGLRLIYYSQIVNDFQKGDIAEGYSVSREKKESFPLTVTSAQKNPTAFYLCASSNQGSIGYGYTFGSGTRLTVV.

The gene calls are TRBV9 and TRBJ1-2; maybe TRBD1 (6 bases). This CDR3 contains 13 residues. V lost 3 bases to trimming and J lost 8 bases, with 14 bases between them. Germline values: CDR1 SGDLS, CDR2 YYNGEE. The CDR3 bases are TGTGCCAGCAGCGCTCAGGGGTTATCAGGCTACACCTTC. Its translation is CASSAQGLSGYTF.

The chain links TRBV7-2 to TRBJ2-5; TRBD1 is a possible D gene (6 bases). Trimming removed 5 bases from V and 5 bases from J, with 21 bases in between. Germline loops: CDR1 SGHTA, CDR2 FQGNSA. The CDR3 has 16 amino acids. The CDR3 reads CASSLRGSGFGETQYF. The DNA of the CDR3 is TGTGCCAGCAGCCTCAGGGGTTCAGGGTTCGGGGAGACCCAGTACTTC.